This T cell receptor beta chain was retrieved from a study of T-cell reconstitution after alpha-beta-depleted transplantation in children. Findings and caveats of the study: Reports say that about two months after transplant, the alpha-beta T cells came out of several hundred graft clones that had expanded. A year had passed since transplant, and T-cell counts and diversity by then came mostly from newly produced T cells.

Trimming took off 3 bases at V and 5 bases at J, with 17 bases between the two ends. CDR3 length: 16 residues. From germline, CDR1 is SGDLS and CDR2 YYNGEE. The sample holds one count of this clonotype. Its target is not known. TCRbeta library construction was performed incorporating unique molecular identifiers. MiXCR, run by TCRdb on the PCR reads, gives a single entry per CDR3 protein. The profile shows about 98,000 distinct CDR3 sequences, about a quarter of them singletons. Material: PBMCs, obtained before TCRalphabeta/CD19-depleted stem cell transplant. The V and J genes are TRBV9 and TRBJ2-2; D assignment may be TRBD1 or TRBD2 (5 bases each). This receptor was obtained from a boy aged 2 to 10 with acute lymphoblastic leukemia, due to receive a stem cell transplant. The CDR3 DNA follows: TGTGCCAGCAGCGGAGTGGGGACGGCGATTACCGGGGAGCTGTTTTTT. Translating gives CASSGVGTAITGELFF.